The sequence of this TCR beta chain was determined in a study of blood T cells in healthy people across ages. This clonotype was detected only a few times. Primers used in a second PCR of about 6 to 12 cycles were a sample-barcoded 5' primer and a J-beta primer mix. TCRdb independently ran MiXCR on the 5' RACE reads; one entry per CDR3 protein. The sample consists of 1.5 million to 1.8 million distinct CDR3 sequences, 40% to 45% of them appearing once. This receptor was taken from a woman aged 18-30 years in good health. Source material: blood.

The CDR3 DNA follows: TGTGCCAGCAGCTTAGACCGGGACAGCAAGTACACCTTC. This translates into CASSLDRDSKYTF. V is TRBV5-6 and J is TRBJ1-2; 7 nucleotides align to TRBD1. The CDR3 runs to 13 residues. The junction had 9 bases not matched to a gene; V was cut back by 2 bases and J by 11 bases. Germline V gives CDR1 SGHDT, CDR2 YYEEEE.